A single sample gave rise to the 3 T cell receptor beta chains below, sequenced in a study of T cell repertoires in cytomegalovirus infection. Their antigens remain unidentified. A single record per CDR3 protein comes from TCRdb applying MiXCR to the reads. This sample carries roughly 700,000 distinct CDR3 sequences, around a third of them seen once, and the ten largest clones take about 20%. Sequencing used cultured PBMCs, obtained from culture after CMV antigen stimulation. The receptors stem from a human donor in good health (CMV status not recorded). Some clones in this sample may be carry-over from other donors' samples.

This clonotype was recorded a few times. The rearrangement links TRBV5-5 to TRBJ1-2; 7 nucleotides align to TRBD1. V lost 3 bases and J lost 6; bases outside the gene matches: 8. The CDR3 consists of 14 residues. Germline loops: CDR1 SGHKS, CDR2 YYEKEE (reference sequence). CDR3: CASSSFRGADGYTF. CDR3 in DNA: TGTGCCAGCAGCTCCTTCAGGGGGGCGGATGGCTACACCTTC.

This clonotype was seen ten or more times. The gene calls are TRBV7-8 and TRBJ2-7; D is uncertain. The CDR3 loop spans 13 amino acids. V was shortened by 4 bases and J by 9 bases, with 16 bases between the two germline ends. CDR1 is SGHVS and CDR2 is FQNEAQ in the germline V gene. As DNA, the CDR3 is TGTGCCAGCAGCTCACGACTGGCTCTATGGCAGTACTTC. Translated: CASSSRLALWQYF. Based on the CDR3 plus reference TRBV7-8 and TRBJ2-7, the full variable domain is GAGVSQSPRYKVAKRGQDVALRCDPISGHVSLFWYQQALGQGPEFLTYFQNEAQLDKSGLPSDRFFAERPEGSVSTLKIQRTQQEDSAVYLCASSSRLALWQYFGPGTRLTVT.

This sequence joins TRBV4-1 and TRBJ1-1, with D perhaps matching TRBD1 (5 bases). CDR1 MGHRA and CDR2 YSYEKL come from the germline V gene. The CDR3 spans 12 residues. V was cut by 6 bases and J by 1 base, with 6 bases left in between. DNA of the CDR3: TGCGCCAGCAGGGGACGGAACACTGAAGCTTTCTTT. It codes for CASRGRNTEAFF.